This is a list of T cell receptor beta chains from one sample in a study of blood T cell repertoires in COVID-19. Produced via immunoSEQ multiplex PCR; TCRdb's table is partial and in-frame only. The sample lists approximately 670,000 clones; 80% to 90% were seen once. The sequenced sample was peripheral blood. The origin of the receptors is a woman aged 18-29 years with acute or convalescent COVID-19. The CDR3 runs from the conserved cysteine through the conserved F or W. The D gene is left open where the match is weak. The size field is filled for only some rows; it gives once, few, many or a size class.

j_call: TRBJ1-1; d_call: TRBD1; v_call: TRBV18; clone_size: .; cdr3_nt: TGTGCCAGCTCTCCTATCCCCTTAAGGACAGGGGAGGGTAGGACTGAAGCTTTCTTT; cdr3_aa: CASSPIPLRTGEGRTEAFF
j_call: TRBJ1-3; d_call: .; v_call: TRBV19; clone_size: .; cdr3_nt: TGTGCCACTCGAAGGAGCTCTGGAAACACCATATATTTT; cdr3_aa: CATRRSSGNTIYF
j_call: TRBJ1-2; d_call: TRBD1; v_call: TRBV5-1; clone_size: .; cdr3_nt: TGCGCCAGCAGCCCAGGGGGTGGGCGCTATGGCTACACCTTC; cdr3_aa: CASSPGGGRYGYTF
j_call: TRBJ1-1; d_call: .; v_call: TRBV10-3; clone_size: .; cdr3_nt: TGTGCCATCAGGGCAGGGCCAGACACTGAAGCTTTCTTT; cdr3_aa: CAIRAGPDTEAFF
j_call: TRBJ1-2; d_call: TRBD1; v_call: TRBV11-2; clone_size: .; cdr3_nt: TGTGCCAGCAGCTTAATTTATGGGACAGGGCCTGATTTTAACTATGGCTACACCTTC; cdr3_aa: CASSLIYGTGPDFNYGYTF
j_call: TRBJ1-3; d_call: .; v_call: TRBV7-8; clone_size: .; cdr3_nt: TGTGCCAGCAGCTTAGCCGGGACTGCGCTAAACTCTGGAAACACCATATATTTT; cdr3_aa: CASSLAGTALNSGNTIYF
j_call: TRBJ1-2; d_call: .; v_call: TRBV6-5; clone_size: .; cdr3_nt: TGTGCCAGCAAGATGATGAGCTATGGCTACACCTTC; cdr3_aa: CASKMMSYGYTF
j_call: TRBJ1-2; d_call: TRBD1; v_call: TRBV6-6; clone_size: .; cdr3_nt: TGTGCCAGCAGAACCGGGACAGGAAAAAATGGCTACACCTTC; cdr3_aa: CASRTGTGKNGYTF
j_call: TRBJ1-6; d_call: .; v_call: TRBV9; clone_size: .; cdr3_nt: TGTGCCAGCAGCGTAGTCGGGGATTCACCCCTCCACTTT; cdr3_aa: CASSVVGDSPLHF
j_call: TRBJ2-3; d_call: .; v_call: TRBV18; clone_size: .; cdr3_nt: TGTGCCAGCTCACCAGTAACAGATACGCAGTATTTT; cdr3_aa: CASSPVTDTQYF
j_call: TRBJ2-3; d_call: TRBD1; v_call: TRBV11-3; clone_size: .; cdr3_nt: TGTGCCAGCAGCTTACAGGGACAGCCGGCAGATACGCAGTATTTT; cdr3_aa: CASSLQGQPADTQYF
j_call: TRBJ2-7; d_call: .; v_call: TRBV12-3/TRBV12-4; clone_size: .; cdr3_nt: TGTGCCAGCAGTTTTTCCAGGGCCTACGAGCAGTACTTC; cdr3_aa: CASSFSRAYEQYF
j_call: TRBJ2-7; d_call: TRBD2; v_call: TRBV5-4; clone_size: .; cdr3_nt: TGTGCCAGCAGCTCTGGCGGGGGAACCTACGAGCAGTACTTC; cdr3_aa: CASSSGGGTYEQYF
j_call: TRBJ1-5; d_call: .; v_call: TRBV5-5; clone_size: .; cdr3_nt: TGTGCCAGCAGCTTGGAGCCCAATAGCAATCAGCCCCAGCATTTT; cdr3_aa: CASSLEPNSNQPQHF
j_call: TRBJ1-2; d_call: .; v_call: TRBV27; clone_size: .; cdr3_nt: TGTGCCAGCAGTTCCAGCACAGGGAACTATGGCTACACCTTC; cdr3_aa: CASSSSTGNYGYTF
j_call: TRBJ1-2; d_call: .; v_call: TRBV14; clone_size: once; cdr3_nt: TGTGCCAGCAGCGAGAAAGTCGCGGGCCTGATTGGCTACACCTTC; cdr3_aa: CASSEKVAGLIGYTF
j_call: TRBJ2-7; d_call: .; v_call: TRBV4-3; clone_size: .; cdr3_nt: TGCGCCAGCAGCTCAACAAGGCGGGACGGGTCCTACGAGCAGTACTTC; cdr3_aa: CASSSTRRDGSYEQYF
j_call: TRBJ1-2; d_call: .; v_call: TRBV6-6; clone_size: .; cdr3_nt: TGTGCCAGCAGTTACGGTCCGGCGGAAGCTAACTATGGCTACACCTTC; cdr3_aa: CASSYGPAEANYGYTF
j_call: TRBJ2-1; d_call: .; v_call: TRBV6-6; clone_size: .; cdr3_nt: TGTGCCAGCAGTTACTCTGGCGGCTCGAATGAGCAGTTCTTC; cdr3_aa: CASSYSGGSNEQFF
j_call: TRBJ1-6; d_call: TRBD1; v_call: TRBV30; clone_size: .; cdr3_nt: TGTGCCTGGAGCGTCCGGGACAGATATAATTCACCCCTCCACTTT; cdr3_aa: CAWSVRDRYNSPLHF
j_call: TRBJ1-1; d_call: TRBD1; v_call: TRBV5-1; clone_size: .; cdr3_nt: TGCGCCAGCAGCTTGTGGGGGACAGGGGAGACTGAAGCTTTCTTT; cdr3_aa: CASSLWGTGETEAFF
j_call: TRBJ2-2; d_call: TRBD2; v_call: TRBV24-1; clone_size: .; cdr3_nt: TGTGCCACCAGTGATTGGTGGGGAGGGGACACCGGGGAGCTGTTTTTT; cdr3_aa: CATSDWWGGDTGELFF
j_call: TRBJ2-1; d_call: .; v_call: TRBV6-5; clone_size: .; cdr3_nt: TGTGCCAGCAGTCCCGGGGGTGAGGGTTCCAATGAGCAGTTCTTC; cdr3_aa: CASSPGGEGSNEQFF
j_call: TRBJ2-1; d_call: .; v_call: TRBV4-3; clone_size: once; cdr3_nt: TGCGCCAGCAGCCAGGTGGGGGGTCCCTACAATGAGCAGTTCTTC; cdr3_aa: CASSQVGGPYNEQFF
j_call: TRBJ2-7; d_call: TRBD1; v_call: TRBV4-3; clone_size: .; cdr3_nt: TGCGCCAGCAGCCACGACAGGGGGTACGACGAGCAGTACTTC; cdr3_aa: CASSHDRGYDEQYF
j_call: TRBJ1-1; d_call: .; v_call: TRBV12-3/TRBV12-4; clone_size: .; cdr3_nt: TGTGCCAGTACAGGAGCGAACACTGAAGCTTTCTTT; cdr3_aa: CASTGANTEAFF
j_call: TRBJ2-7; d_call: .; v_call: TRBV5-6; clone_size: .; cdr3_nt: TGTGCCAGCAGCGAGGGCAGGTTCTACGAGCAGTACTTC; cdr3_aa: CASSEGRFYEQYF
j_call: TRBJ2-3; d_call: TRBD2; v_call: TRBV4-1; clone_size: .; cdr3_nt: TGCGCCAGCAGCCACCCAGATAGCGGGTTCACAGATACGCAGTATTTT; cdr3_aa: CASSHPDSGFTDTQYF
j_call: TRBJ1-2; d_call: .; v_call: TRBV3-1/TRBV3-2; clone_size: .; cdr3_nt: TGTGCCAGCAGCCAAACAGGGACGAGGAACAGGGTTGGCTATGGCTACACCTTC; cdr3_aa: CASSQTGTRNRVGYGYTF
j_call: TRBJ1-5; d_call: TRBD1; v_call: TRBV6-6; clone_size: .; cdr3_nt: TGTGCCAGCAGTTACTCAGGACAGGATAGCAATCAGCCCCAGCATTTT; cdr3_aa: CASSYSGQDSNQPQHF
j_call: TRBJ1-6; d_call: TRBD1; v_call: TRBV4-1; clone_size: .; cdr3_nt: TGCGCCAGCAGCAGACAGGGCCGTCATGATTCACCCCTCCACTTT; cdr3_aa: CASSRQGRHDSPLHF
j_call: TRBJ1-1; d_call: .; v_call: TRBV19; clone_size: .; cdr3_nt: TGTGCCAGTAGATATTACAGGGAAATGAACACTGAAGCTTTCTTT; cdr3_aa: CASRYYREMNTEAFF
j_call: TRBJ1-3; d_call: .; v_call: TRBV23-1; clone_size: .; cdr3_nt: TGCGCCAGCAGTCTAGGACATTCTGGAAACACCATATATTTT; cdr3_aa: CASSLGHSGNTIYF
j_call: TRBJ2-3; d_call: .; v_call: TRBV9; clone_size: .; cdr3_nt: TGTGCCAGCAGTAGAGACAGATTCACAGATACGCAGTATTTT; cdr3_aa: CASSRDRFTDTQYF